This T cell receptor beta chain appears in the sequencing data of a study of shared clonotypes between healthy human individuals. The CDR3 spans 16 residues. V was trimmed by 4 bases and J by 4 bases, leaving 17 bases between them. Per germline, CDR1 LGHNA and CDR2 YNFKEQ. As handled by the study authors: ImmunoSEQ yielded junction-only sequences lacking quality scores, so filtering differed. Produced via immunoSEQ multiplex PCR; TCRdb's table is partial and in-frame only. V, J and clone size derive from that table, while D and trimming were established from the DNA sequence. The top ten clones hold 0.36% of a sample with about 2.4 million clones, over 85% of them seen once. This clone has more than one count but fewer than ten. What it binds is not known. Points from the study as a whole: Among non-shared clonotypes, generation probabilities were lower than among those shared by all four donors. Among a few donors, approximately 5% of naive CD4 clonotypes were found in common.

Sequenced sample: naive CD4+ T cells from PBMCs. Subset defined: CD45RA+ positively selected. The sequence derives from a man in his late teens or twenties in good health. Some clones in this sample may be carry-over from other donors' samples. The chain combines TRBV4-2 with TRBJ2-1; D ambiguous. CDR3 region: CASSPADQDFYNEQFF. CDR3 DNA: TGTGCCAGCAGCCCAGCAGACCAGGATTTTTACAATGAGCAGTTCTTC.